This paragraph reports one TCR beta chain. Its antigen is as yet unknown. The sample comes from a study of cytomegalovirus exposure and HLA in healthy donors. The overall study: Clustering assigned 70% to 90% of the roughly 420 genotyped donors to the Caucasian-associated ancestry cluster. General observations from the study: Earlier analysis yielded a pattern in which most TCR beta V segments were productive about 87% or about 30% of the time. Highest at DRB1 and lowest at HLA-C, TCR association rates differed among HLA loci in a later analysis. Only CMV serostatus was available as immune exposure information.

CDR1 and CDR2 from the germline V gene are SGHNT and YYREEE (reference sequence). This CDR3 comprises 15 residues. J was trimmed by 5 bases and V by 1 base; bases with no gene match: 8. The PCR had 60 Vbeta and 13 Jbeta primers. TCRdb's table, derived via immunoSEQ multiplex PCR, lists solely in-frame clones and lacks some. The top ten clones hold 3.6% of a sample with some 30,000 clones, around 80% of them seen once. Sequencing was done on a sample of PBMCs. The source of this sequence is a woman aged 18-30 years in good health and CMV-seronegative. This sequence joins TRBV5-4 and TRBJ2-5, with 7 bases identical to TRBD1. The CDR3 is CASSLRFGRGETQYF. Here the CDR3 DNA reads TGTGCCAGCAGCTTGAGGTTTGGCAGGGGGGAGACCCAGTACTTC.